These T cell receptor beta chains were read from a single sample in a study of vaccination and CD4 T cells after COVID-19. These receptors have no known antigen. A single record per CDR3 protein comes from TCRdb applying MiXCR to the PCR reads. The data show approximately 5,000 distinct CDR3 sequences, approximately 62% seen once. The sequenced sample was CD4+ T cells from blood, cultured in vitro. The origin of the receptors is a human donor in good health. Both conserved end residues are part of each CDR3. Each record gives: clone size, V gene, D gene, J gene, CDR3 protein, CDR3 DNA. D genes are given only for firm matches. Size values are once, few and many counts, or a class for expanded clones, and some rows have none.

NA	TRBV20-1	TRBD2	TRBJ2-3	CSAARSGGRNTQYF	TGCAGTGCTGCTCGTAGCGGGGGTAGAAATACGCAGTATTTT
NA	TRBV20-1	NA	TRBJ1-6	CSARIGDNSPLHF	TGCAGTGCTAGGATCGGTGATAATTCACCCCTCCACTTT
large	TRBV2	NA	TRBJ1-1	CASSELGRGNTEAFF	TGTGCCAGCAGTGAGTTAGGCAGGGGGAACACTGAAGCTTTCTTT
NA	TRBV20-1	TRBD1	TRBJ1-5	CSARDHRTGAQPQHF	TGCAGTGCTAGAGATCACCGGACAGGGGCCCAGCCCCAGCATTTT
NA	TRBV12-3/TRBV12-4	TRBD2	TRBJ2-7	CASSFSGGAAEQYF	TGTGCCAGCAGTTTTAGCGGGGGGGCGGCCGAGCAGTACTTC
once	TRBV20-1	NA	TRBJ1-5	CSAPSDGNSNQPQHF	TGCAGTGCTCCTTCGGACGGAAATAGCAATCAGCCCCAGCATTTT
NA	TRBV2	TRBD2	TRBJ2-5	CASSPQLAGGSETQYF	TGTGCCAGCAGTCCCCAACTAGCGGGGGGGTCGGAGACCCAGTACTTC
NA	TRBV7-9	NA	TRBJ2-2	CASSPGSGHTGELFF	TGTGCCAGCAGCCCTGGATCGGGGCACACCGGGGAGCTGTTTTTT
NA	TRBV7-2	NA	TRBJ1-6	CASSLAGNNSPLHF	TGTGCCAGCAGCTTAGCTGGGAACAATTCACCCCTCCACTTT
NA	TRBV12-3/TRBV12-4	NA	TRBJ1-2	CASREHGPGGDYTF	TGTGCCAGCAGGGAACACGGGCCCGGCGGGGACTACACCTTC
few	TRBV20-1	NA	TRBJ1-3	CSAVPGVTGNTIYF	TGCAGTGCTGTCCCAGGGGTAACGGGAAACACCATATATTTT
NA	TRBV7-9	NA	TRBJ2-5	CASSLDEGGGGETQYF	TGTGCCAGCAGCTTAGACGAAGGGGGGGGAGGAGAGACCCAGTACTTC
NA	TRBV7-7	TRBD2	TRBJ2-5	CASSPGGGGGETQYF	TGTGCCAGCAGCCCCGGGGGGGGCGGGGGAGAGACCCAGTACTTC
NA	TRBV2	NA	TRBJ1-5	CASSEARGETQPQHF	TGTGCCAGCAGTGAAGCGCGAGGGGAAACTCAGCCCCAGCATTTT
NA	TRBV7-9	NA	TRBJ1-1	CASSRGWGTEAFF	TGTGCCAGCAGCCGGGGCTGGGGCACTGAAGCTTTCTTT
NA	TRBV10-3	TRBD1	TRBJ2-7	CAISRRGIFSYEQYF	TGTGCCATCAGTCGCAGGGGGATTTTTTCCTACGAGCAGTACTTC
NA	TRBV27	NA	TRBJ2-2	CATQKWGTGELFF	TGTGCCACCCAGAAATGGGGAACCGGGGAGCTGTTTTTT
NA	TRBV27	NA	TRBJ1-2	CASSLFLGPYGYTF	TGTGCCAGCAGTTTATTCCTAGGGCCCTATGGCTACACCTTC
once	TRBV6-5	NA	TRBJ2-1	CASSSYNDQFF	TGTGCCAGCAGTTCCTACAATGATCAGTTCTTC
NA	TRBV10-3	NA	TRBJ1-4	CAISPGHSNEKLFF	TGTGCCATCAGTCCGGGACACTCTAATGAAAAACTGTTTTTT
NA	TRBV28	TRBD1	TRBJ1-5	CASSRPVGRGSKSNQPQHF	TGTGCCAGCAGCCGCCCAGTGGGCAGGGGGAGTAAGAGCAATCAGCCCCAGCATTTT
NA	TRBV6-1	NA	TRBJ1-1	CASSDQARLNTEAFF	TGTGCCAGCAGTGACCAGGCACGACTAAACACTGAAGCTTTCTTT
NA	TRBV20-1	TRBD2	TRBJ2-2	CSARGSGTSGTGELFF	TGCAGTGCTAGGGGTTCCGGGACTAGCGGCACCGGGGAGCTGTTTTTT
NA	TRBV19	NA	TRBJ1-2	CASSPDHSIYGYTF	TGTGCCAGTAGTCCGGATCATTCAATCTATGGCTACACCTTC
NA	TRBV2	NA	TRBJ1-5	CASRERIYSNQPQHF	TGTGCCAGCAGGGAGAGGATCTATAGCAATCAGCCCCAGCATTTT
few	TRBV7-6	TRBD2	TRBJ2-3	CASSGLAGGLDTQYF	TGTGCCAGCAGCGGACTAGCGGGAGGCTTAGATACGCAGTATTTT
NA	TRBV30	NA	TRBJ2-6	CAWGVNVLTF	TGTGCCTGGGGGGTGAACGTCCTGACTTTC